This TCR beta chain was retrieved from a study of cytomegalovirus exposure and HLA in healthy donors. The PCR had 60 Vbeta and 13 Jbeta primers. Data came from immunoSEQ multiplex PCR; TCRdb stores just in-frame clones and leaves some out. The sample records about 140,000 clones, 80% being singletons. This CDR3 spans 12 amino acids. V gave up 6 bases and J gave up 7 bases, with 12 bases separating them. Germline V lookup: CDR1 MNHNY, CDR2 SVGAGI (reference sequence). In its sample, this clone was seen a few times. Its specificity is not known. Regarding the study as a whole: Most subjects had HLA-A and HLA-B alleles reportedly predicted accurately by TCR beta sequences. In vitro assays verified that three CMV-associated chains recognized CMV antigens specifically. Presence/absence analyses assumed roughly uniform sequencing depth across donors, which may not hold.

This chain joins TRBV6-6 and TRBJ1-1; no clear D. Sequenced material: PBMCs. The receptor's source is a man aged 50 to 59 in good health and CMV-seronegative. The CDR3 loop is CASSQRAGEAFF. The CDR3 DNA reads TGTGCCAGCAGCCAGAGGGCAGGTGAAGCTTTCTTT.